Below are 18 T cell receptor beta chains sequenced from a single sample in a study of blood T cell repertoires in COVID-19. Here immunoSEQ multiplex PCR was the method, and the copy in TCRdb shows in-frame clones only, minus some. This sample yields around 260,000 clones, of which roughly 87% are seen a single time; around 0.7% belongs to the top ten. The sample was peripheral blood. The source is a human donor in a cohort sampled during active COVID-19.

The V gene is TRBV6-1, the J gene TRBJ2-5; 10 nucleotides agree with TRBD2. Unmatched junction bases numbered 5, after V lost 3 bases and J lost 7 bases. From germline, CDR1 is MNHNS and CDR2 SASEGT. The CDR3 covers 14 residues. CDR3 in amino acids: CASSETSGWGTQYF. CDR3 nucleotides: TGTGCCAGCAGTGAGACTAGCGGGTGGGGGACCCAGTACTTC.

The DNA for the CDR3 is TGCGCCAGCACTACAAGGGGAGGGGGCTCCTACGAGCAGTACTTC. This translates into CASTTRGGGSYEQYF. This chain joins TRBV4-1 and TRBJ2-7, with a weak D call TRBD2 (7 bases). The V gene's germline CDR1 is MGHRA and CDR2 YSYEKL. The CDR3 is 15 amino acids. The germline V and J ends were trimmed by 7 bases and 0 bases, with 16 bases remaining between them.

The chain carries TRBV7-9 and TRBJ1-2; 9 bases agree with TRBD1. Germline V lookup: CDR1 SEHNR, CDR2 FQNEAQ (reference sequence). V was pared by 5 bases and J by 8 bases, with 6 bases of the junction left unmatched. The CDR3 totals 13 residues. The CDR3 sequence: CASSPGQGLGYTF. CDR3 coding DNA: TGTGCCAGCAGCCCGGGACAGGGATTAGGCTACACCTTC.

V gene TRBV7-2 combines with J gene TRBJ1-2, with D possibly being TRBD1 (6 bases). This CDR3 comprises 13 residues. The germline V and J ends were trimmed by 3 bases and 4 bases, with 9 bases remaining between them. The germline gives CDR1 SGHTA, CDR2 FQGNSA. CDR3 region: CASSFQGSYGYTF. CDR3 coding DNA: TGTGCCAGCAGCTTTCAGGGGAGCTATGGCTACACCTTC.

This clone was recorded once. This chain connects TRBV5-1 to TRBJ2-5, with D tentatively TRBD2 (5 bases). Germline V gene sequence: CDR1 SGHRS, CDR2 YFSETQ. The V end was cut by 2 bases, the J end by 2 bases, with 13 bases between. This CDR3 comprises 15 residues. CDR3 in amino acids: CASSFSRRTQETQYF. The DNA for the CDR3 is TGCGCCAGCAGCTTCAGCAGGAGGACGCAAGAGACCCAGTACTTC. Based on the CDR3 plus reference TRBV5-1 and TRBJ2-5, the full variable domain is KAGVTQTPRYLIKTRGQQVTLSCSPISGHRSVSWYQQTPGQGLQFLFEYFSETQRNKGNFPGRFSGRQFSNSRSEMNVSTLELGDSALYLCASSFSRRTQETQYFGPGTRLLVL.

The chain links TRBV5-8 to TRBJ1-3; D perhaps matches TRBD1 (6 bases). V lost 1 base to trimming and J lost 0 bases, with 14 bases between them. CDR3 length: 17 amino acids. Germline V gives CDR1 SGHTS, CDR2 YDEGEE. The CDR3 is CASSLPRQVRSGNTIYF. The DNA for the CDR3 is TGTGCCAGCAGCTTGCCTCGACAGGTTCGCTCTGGAAACACCATATATTTT.

Only a few counts were recorded for this clone. The chain couples TRBV9 to TRBJ1-2, with D tentatively TRBD1 (5 bases). The CDR3 sequence is 12 residues long. V lost 7 bases to trimming and J lost 8 bases, with 15 bases between them. Germline V gene lookup returns CDR1 SGDLS and CDR2 YYNGEE. In DNA form, the CDR3 reads TGTGCCAGCCCAAACGGGGGGTCCGGCTACACCTTC. Protein product: CASPNGGSGYTF.

The V gene is TRBV2, the J gene TRBJ2-7; TRBD1 might be the D (5 bases). Germline assignment: CDR1 SNHLY and CDR2 FYNNEI. This CDR3 spans 16 amino acids. V shed 5 bases and J shed 0 bases, with 17 bases lying between them. CDR3 in amino acids: CASSLASGHSSYEQYF. The CDR3 DNA reads as TGTGCCAGCAGTTTAGCCTCTGGACACAGCTCCTACGAGCAGTACTTC.

The sample holds one count of this clone. The chain joins TRBV20-1 to TRBJ2-7, with 9 bases fitting TRBD2. Germline V gene lookup returns CDR1 DFQATT and CDR2 SNEGSKA (reference sequence). The trim removed 3 bases at V and 2 bases at J, leaving 5 bases unmatched. This CDR3 comprises 14 residues. The CDR3 here is CSASRRGGTYEQYF. The CDR3 DNA reads TGCAGTGCTAGTAGGCGGGGGGGAACCTACGAGCAGTACTTC.

CDR3 region: CASGGSSYEQYF. The DNA of the CDR3 is TGTGCCAGCGGGGGCAGCTCCTACGAGCAGTACTTC. The chain recombines TRBV5-6 with TRBJ2-7, with D possibly TRBD1 on 6 matching bases. With 7 bases removed from V and 0 bases from J, the gap between germline ends came to 8 bases. The CDR3 contains 12 residues. Germline CDR1 and CDR2: SGHDT and YYEEEE.

V and J are TRBV18 and TRBJ2-3; D is undetermined. V was shortened by 3 bases and J by 0 bases, with 7 bases between the two germline ends. The germline V gene encodes CDR1 KGHSH and CDR2 LQKENI. The CDR3 has 14 amino acids. CDR3 DNA: TGTGCCAGCTCACCCGGTATTAGCACAGATACGCAGTATTTT. This sequence encodes CASSPGISTDTQYF.

This chain connects TRBV16 to TRBJ2-2; TRBD1 matches at 9 bases. Per germline, CDR1 KGHSY and CDR2 FQNENV. The ends lost 0 bases at V and 3 bases at J; junction bases unmatched: 2. This CDR3 region has 16 residues. Here the CDR3 DNA reads TGTGCCAGCAGCCAATCGTGGACAGGGGACACCGGGGAGCTGTTTTTT. Translated, it gives CASSQSWTGDTGELFF. Full variable domain (remainder filled in from reference TRBV16 and TRBJ2-2): GEEVAQTPKHLVRGEGQKAKLYCAPIKGHSYVFWYQQVLKNEFKFLISFQNENVFDETGMPKERFSAKCLPNSPCSLEIQATKLEDSAVYFCASSQSWTGDTGELFFGEGSRLTVL.

The V gene is TRBV15, the J gene TRBJ2-7; possible D gene TRBD1, 6 bases. CDR1 and CDR2 from the germline V gene are LNHNV and YYDKDF (reference sequence). The CDR3 runs to 13 residues. V lost 1 base, J lost 2 bases, and 6 bases lay in between. The CDR3: CATSRGGPYEQYF. As DNA, the CDR3 is TGTGCCACCAGCAGAGGGGGGCCCTACGAGCAGTACTTC.

This clone was detected only a few times. This chain joins TRBV28 and TRBJ1-5; TRBD1 aligns across 7 bases. J lost 2 bases, V lost 6 bases, and 7 bases had no gene match. The CDR3 is 15 amino acids. Germline V gives CDR1 MDHEN, CDR2 SYDVKM. The CDR3 region is CASSRGTDRNQPQHF. CDR3 bases: TGTGCCAGCAGCCGGGGGACAGATCGCAATCAGCCCCAGCATTTT.

V gene TRBV5-4 combines with J gene TRBJ2-5; 7 nucleotides match TRBD1. J lost 1 base, V lost 2 bases, and 2 bases had no gene match. The CDR3 has 14 amino acids. Germline-derived CDR1 and CDR2 are SGHNT and YYREEE (reference sequence). Here the CDR3 DNA reads TGTGCCAGCAGCTTAGACAGGGCCCAAGAGACCCAGTACTTC. The encoded protein is CASSLDRAQETQYF.

V and J are TRBV5-1 and TRBJ1-2, with unresolved D. CDR1 and CDR2 from the germline V gene are SGHRS and YFSETQ. This CDR3 has 15 residues. Trimming left V 4 bases short and J 3 bases short, with 16 bases between. The DNA of the CDR3 is TGCGCCAGCAGCGGTAGCCCGGGTGAGGACTATGGCTACACCTTC. Amino acids: CASSGSPGEDYGYTF.

J is TRBJ2-3 and V is TRBV29-1; maybe TRBD1 (6 bases). CDR1 and CDR2 (germline): SQVTM, ANQGSEA. The V end lost 6 bases, the J end lost 0 bases, and 13 bases lay between the germline ends. This CDR3 contains 14 residues. CDR3 region: CSVVDRTSTDTQYF. The CDR3 DNA is TGCAGCGTCGTTGACAGGACTAGCACAGATACGCAGTATTTT.

The rearrangement links TRBV6-1 to TRBJ1-5, with 9 bases lining up with TRBD1. Looked up from germline, CDR1 is MNHNS and CDR2 is SASEGT. This CDR3 is built from 15 residues. J gave up 2 bases and V 6 bases, and 5 bases lay outside the gene matches. This CDR3 reads CASRGGDRGNQPQHF. The CDR3 DNA reads TGTGCCAGCAGGGGGGGGGACAGGGGCAATCAGCCCCAGCATTTT.